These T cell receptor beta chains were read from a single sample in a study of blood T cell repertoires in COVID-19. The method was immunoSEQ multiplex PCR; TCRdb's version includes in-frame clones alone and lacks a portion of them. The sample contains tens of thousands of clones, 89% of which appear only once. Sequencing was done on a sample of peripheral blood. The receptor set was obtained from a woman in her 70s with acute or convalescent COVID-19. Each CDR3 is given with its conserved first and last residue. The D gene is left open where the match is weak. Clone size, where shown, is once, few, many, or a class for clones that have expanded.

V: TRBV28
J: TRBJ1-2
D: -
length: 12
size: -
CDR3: CASSLSGKGYTF

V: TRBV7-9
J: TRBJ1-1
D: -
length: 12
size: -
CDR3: CASRGENTEAFF

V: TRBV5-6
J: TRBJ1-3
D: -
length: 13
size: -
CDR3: CASRQMRGNTIYF

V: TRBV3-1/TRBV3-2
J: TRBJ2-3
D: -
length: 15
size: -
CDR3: CASSQVAGATDTQYF

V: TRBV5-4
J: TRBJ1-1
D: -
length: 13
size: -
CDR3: CASSRGGETEAFF

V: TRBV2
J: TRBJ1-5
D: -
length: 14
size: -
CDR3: CASSGGRGDQPQHF

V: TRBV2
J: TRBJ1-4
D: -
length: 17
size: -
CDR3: CASSEGSGGSTNEKLFF

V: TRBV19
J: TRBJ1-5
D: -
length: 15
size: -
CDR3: CASSDRVGEHQPQHF

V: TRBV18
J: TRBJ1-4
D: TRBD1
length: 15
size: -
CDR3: CASSRSGGTNEKLFF

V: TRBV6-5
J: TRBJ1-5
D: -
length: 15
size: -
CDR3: CASSYGRQGGQPQHF

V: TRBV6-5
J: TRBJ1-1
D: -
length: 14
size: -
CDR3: CASGRTGLNTEAFF

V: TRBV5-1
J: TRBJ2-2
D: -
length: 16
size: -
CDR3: CASSLFSRQNTGELFF

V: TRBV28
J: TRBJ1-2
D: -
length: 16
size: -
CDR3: CASSHSRGLGNYGYTF

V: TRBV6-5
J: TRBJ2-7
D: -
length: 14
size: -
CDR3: CASIPPQGFYEQYF

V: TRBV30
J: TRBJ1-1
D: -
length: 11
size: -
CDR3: CAWSAPKEAFF

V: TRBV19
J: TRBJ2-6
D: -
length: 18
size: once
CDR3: CASRGWAGGSSGANVLTF

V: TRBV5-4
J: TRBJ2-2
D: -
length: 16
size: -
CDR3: CASSPLGGRKAGELFF

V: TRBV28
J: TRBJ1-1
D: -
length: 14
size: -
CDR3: CASSSPPGNTEAFF

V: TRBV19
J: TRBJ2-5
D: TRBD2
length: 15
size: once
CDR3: CASSRTSGLQETQYF

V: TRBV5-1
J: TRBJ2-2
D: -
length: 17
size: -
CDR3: CASSLAGVAVNTGELFF

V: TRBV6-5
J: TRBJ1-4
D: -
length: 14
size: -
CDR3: CASRAGVLNEKLFF

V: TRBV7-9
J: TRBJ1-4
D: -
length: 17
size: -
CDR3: CASSLARGPGAGEKLFF

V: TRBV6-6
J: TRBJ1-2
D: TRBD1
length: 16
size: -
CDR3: CASSYSTGTGGGGYTF

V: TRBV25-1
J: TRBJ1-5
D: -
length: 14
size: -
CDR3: CASSGGNSNQPQHF

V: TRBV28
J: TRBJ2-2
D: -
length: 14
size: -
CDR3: CASEYQRVTGELFF

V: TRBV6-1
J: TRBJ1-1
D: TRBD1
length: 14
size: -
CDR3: CASSENRQGRGAFF

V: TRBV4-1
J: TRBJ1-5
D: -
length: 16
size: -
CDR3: CASSQGWGGSNQPQHF

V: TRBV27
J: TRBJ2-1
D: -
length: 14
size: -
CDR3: CASSSRTGNNEQFF

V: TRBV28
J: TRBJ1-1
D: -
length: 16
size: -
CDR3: CASSLLTGSENTEAFF

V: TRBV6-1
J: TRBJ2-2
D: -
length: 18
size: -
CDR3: CASSEVRLAQRYTGELFF

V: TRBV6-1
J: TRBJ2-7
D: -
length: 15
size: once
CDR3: CASSELAGRGYEQYF

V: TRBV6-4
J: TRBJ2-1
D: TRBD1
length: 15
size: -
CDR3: CASSDKTGGNDEQFF

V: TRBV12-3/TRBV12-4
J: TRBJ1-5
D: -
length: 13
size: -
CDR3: CASSLALNQPQHF

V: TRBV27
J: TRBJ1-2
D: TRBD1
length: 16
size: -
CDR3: CASSLWGGTDLYGYTF

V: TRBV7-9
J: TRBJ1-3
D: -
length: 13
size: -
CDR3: CASAWAGGNTIYF

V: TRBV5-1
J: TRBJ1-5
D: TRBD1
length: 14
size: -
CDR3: CASSLEGANQPQHF

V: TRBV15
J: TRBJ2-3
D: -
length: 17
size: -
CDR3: CATSSPLGPRSTDTQYF

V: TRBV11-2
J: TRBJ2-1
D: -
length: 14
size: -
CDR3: CASSLRRAGYEQFF

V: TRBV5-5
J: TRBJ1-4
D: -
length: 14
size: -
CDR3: CASSWGRTNEKLFF

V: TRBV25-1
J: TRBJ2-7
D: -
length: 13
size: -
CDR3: CASSEYVRGKQYF